The rows below give T cell receptor beta chains drawn from one sample of a study of blood T cell repertoires in COVID-19. Produced via immunoSEQ multiplex PCR; TCRdb's table is partial and in-frame only. The sample shows about 240,000 clones, 86% of them seen only once. Sequencing was done on a sample of peripheral blood. These receptors all come from an elderly man with acute or convalescent COVID-19. Each CDR3 is given with its conserved first and last residue. Fields, in order: V gene, clone size, J gene, D gene, CDR3 protein, CDR3 DNA. The D gene is left open where the match is weak. For some rows the clone size is stated as once, few or many, or as a class when expanded; others skip it.

V: TRBV7-8; size: once; J: TRBJ2-7; D: NA; CDR3: CASSLGAGEYEQYF; DNA: TGTGCCAGCAGCTTAGGGGCAGGGGAATACGAGCAGTACTTC
V: TRBV6-5; size: once; J: TRBJ1-4; D: TRBD1; CDR3: CASSYGLGTGNEKLFF; DNA: TGTGCCAGCAGTTACGGGCTGGGGACAGGGAATGAAAAACTGTTTTTT
V: TRBV7-2; size: NA; J: TRBJ2-1; D: NA; CDR3: CASSPGTFFKLFF; DNA: TGTGCCAGCAGCCCCGGGACTTTCTTTAAGTTGTTCTTC
V: TRBV5-1; size: NA; J: TRBJ2-5; D: TRBD2; CDR3: CASSLRGLAGSGTQYF; DNA: TGCGCCAGCAGCCTTAGGGGACTAGCGGGCTCCGGGACCCAGTACTTC
V: TRBV7-9; size: NA; J: TRBJ1-2; D: NA; CDR3: CASSRGFDKANYGYTF; DNA: TGTGCCAGCAGCCGGGGATTCGACAAGGCTAACTATGGCTACACCTTC
V: TRBV7-8; size: few; J: TRBJ1-5; D: TRBD1; CDR3: CASSLAGGGQPQHF; DNA: TGTGCCAGCAGCTTAGCAGGGGGCGGCCAGCCCCAGCATTTT
V: TRBV7-2; size: NA; J: TRBJ2-5; D: NA; CDR3: CASSLGGRPEETQYF; DNA: TGTGCCAGCAGCTTAGGGGGGAGGCCTGAAGAGACCCAGTACTTC
V: TRBV5-1; size: NA; J: TRBJ2-7; D: NA; CDR3: CASSRNGVSYEQYF; DNA: TGCGCCAGCAGCCGGAACGGGGTCTCCTACGAGCAGTACTTC
V: TRBV9; size: NA; J: TRBJ2-2; D: NA; CDR3: CASSVEGKPGELFF; DNA: TGTGCCAGCAGCGTTGAGGGAAAGCCCGGGGAGCTGTTTTTT
V: TRBV7-8; size: NA; J: TRBJ1-6; D: NA; CDR3: CASSLGQGGSPLHF; DNA: TGTGCCAGCAGCTTAGGCCAGGGTGGTTCACCCCTCCACTTT
V: TRBV7-3; size: NA; J: TRBJ1-4; D: NA; CDR3: CASSLFLGIGGELFF; DNA: TGTGCCAGCAGCTTATTCCTGGGAATTGGGGGGGAACTGTTTTTT
V: TRBV6-1; size: NA; J: TRBJ1-6; D: NA; CDR3: CASSDMRNSPLHF; DNA: TGTGCCAGCAGTGATATGAGAAATTCACCCCTCCACTTT
V: TRBV25-1; size: NA; J: TRBJ2-2; D: TRBD2; CDR3: CASRREGNTGELFF; DNA: TGTGCCAGCAGGCGGGAGGGGAACACCGGGGAGCTGTTTTTT
V: TRBV7-6; size: NA; J: TRBJ2-5; D: NA; CDR3: CASSLVVGPQETQYF; DNA: TGTGCCAGCAGCTTAGTTGTGGGGCCACAAGAGACCCAGTACTTC
V: TRBV18; size: NA; J: TRBJ1-2; D: NA; CDR3: CASSPRAANPTGGYTF; DNA: TGTGCCAGCTCACCTCGGGCAGCTAATCCGACGGGAGGCTACACCTTC
V: TRBV19; size: NA; J: TRBJ2-7; D: TRBD2; CDR3: CASRGGLAGGEQYF; DNA: TGTGCCAGTAGAGGGGGACTAGCGGGAGGCGAGCAGTACTTC
V: TRBV19; size: NA; J: TRBJ2-1; D: NA; CDR3: CASSMATSYNEQFF; DNA: TGTGCCAGTAGTATGGCCACCTCCTACAATGAGCAGTTCTTC
V: TRBV9; size: NA; J: TRBJ2-1; D: TRBD2; CDR3: CASSVGSRGRASEQFF; DNA: TGTGCCAGCAGCGTAGGATCTCGCGGGAGGGCAAGTGAGCAGTTCTTC
V: TRBV27; size: NA; J: TRBJ1-1; D: TRBD1; CDR3: CASSFGTGGTEAFF; DNA: TGTGCCAGCAGTTTCGGGACAGGGGGCACTGAAGCTTTCTTT
V: TRBV7-9; size: NA; J: TRBJ2-3; D: TRBD2; CDR3: CASSLAQGTSSDTQYF; DNA: TGTGCCAGCAGCTTAGCGCAGGGGACTAGCTCAGATACGCAGTATTTT
V: TRBV24-1; size: NA; J: TRBJ2-3; D: NA; CDR3: CATSDPRGTDTQYF; DNA: TGTGCCACCAGTGATCCCAGGGGAACAGATACGCAGTATTTT
V: TRBV7-8; size: few; J: TRBJ1-2; D: NA; CDR3: CASSLTSERDYGYTF; DNA: TGTGCCAGCAGCTTAACGTCGGAGCGAGACTATGGCTACACCTTC
V: TRBV28; size: NA; J: TRBJ1-1; D: NA; CDR3: CASSQNAGMNTEAFF; DNA: TGTGCCAGCAGCCAAAACGCGGGTATGAACACTGAAGCTTTCTTT
V: TRBV5-1; size: NA; J: TRBJ1-2; D: NA; CDR3: CASSRDPGRYGYTF; DNA: TGCGCCAGCAGCCGGGACCCCGGGAGATACGGCTACACCTTC
V: TRBV2; size: once; J: TRBJ2-7; D: NA; CDR3: CASSVSPPDEQYF; DNA: TGTGCCAGCAGTGTTAGTCCGCCTGACGAGCAGTACTTC